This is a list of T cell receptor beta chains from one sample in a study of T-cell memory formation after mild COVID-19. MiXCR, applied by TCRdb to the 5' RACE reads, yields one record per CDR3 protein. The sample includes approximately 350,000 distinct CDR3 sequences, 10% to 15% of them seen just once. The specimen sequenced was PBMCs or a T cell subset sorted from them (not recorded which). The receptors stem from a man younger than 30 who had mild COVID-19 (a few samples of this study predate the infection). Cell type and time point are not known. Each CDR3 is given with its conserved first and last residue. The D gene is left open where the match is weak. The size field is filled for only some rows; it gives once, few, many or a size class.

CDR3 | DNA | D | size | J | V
CASSERKGVQETQYF | TGTGCCAGCAGTGAAAGGAAGGGGGTTCAAGAGACCCAGTACTTC | NA | few | TRBJ2-5 | TRBV25-1
CASRPPGLASYNEQFF | TGTGCCAGCAGGCCTCCGGGACTAGCGTCCTACAATGAGCAGTTCTTC | TRBD2 | NA | TRBJ2-1 | TRBV7-2
CASSYRDMKTQYF | TGTGCCAGCAGCTACCGGGACATGAAGACCCAGTACTTC | NA | NA | TRBJ2-5 | TRBV7-9
CASSRNQGNNEQFF | TGTGCCAGCAGCAGAAACCAGGGAAACAATGAGCAGTTCTTC | NA | NA | TRBJ2-1 | TRBV6-6
CASSSGGGRILPYGYTF | TGTGCCAGCAGCTCGGGTGGGGGGCGGATTCTCCCCTATGGCTACACCTTC | NA | few | TRBJ1-2 | TRBV7-9
CASSSRVEPVLNEQFF | TGTGCCAGCAGCTCGAGAGTAGAGCCCGTGTTGAATGAGCAGTTCTTC | NA | once | TRBJ2-1 | TRBV3-1
CAISESTANYGYTF | TGTGCCATCAGTGAGTCGACAGCTAACTATGGCTACACCTTC | NA | few | TRBJ1-2 | TRBV10-3
CASSSGLGNNEQFF | TGTGCCAGCAGCTCGGGACTAGGTAACAATGAGCAGTTCTTC | TRBD2 | NA | TRBJ2-1 | TRBV7-3
CASSLTRAQDLLANEKLFF | TGTGCCAGCAGTTTAACAAGGGCCCAGGACTTGCTCGCTAATGAAAAACTGTTTTTT | NA | NA | TRBJ1-4 | TRBV28
CASSLTAGGLETQYF | TGTGCCAGCAGCTTAACTGCAGGGGGCTTAGAGACCCAGTACTTC | TRBD1 | few | TRBJ2-5 | TRBV7-3
CATSPVSTDQPQHF | TGTGCCACCTCACCGGTTTCCACGGATCAGCCCCAGCATTTT | NA | few | TRBJ1-5 | TRBV10-3
CASSLVDQETQYF | TGTGCCAGCAGCTTAGTAGACCAAGAGACCCAGTACTTC | NA | many | TRBJ2-5 | TRBV11-2
CASSQAGVVEGTEAFF | TGCGCCAGCAGCCAAGCAGGAGTCGTAGAGGGAACTGAAGCTTTCTTT | NA | few | TRBJ1-1 | TRBV4-3
CASSVKGAIGKLFF | TGTGCCAGCAGTGTAAAGGGGGCAATAGGAAAACTGTTTTTT | TRBD1 | NA | TRBJ1-4 | TRBV5-6
CASSFTGGATGELFF | TGTGCCAGCAGCTTCACGGGTGGTGCCACCGGGGAGCTGTTTTTT | NA | few | TRBJ2-2 | TRBV7-9
CASSSGSHYGYTF | TGTGCCAGCAGCAGCGGGTCACACTATGGCTACACCTTC | NA | NA | TRBJ1-2 | TRBV11-2
CASSLGLPSFF | TGTGCCAGCAGCCTCGGACTCCCTTCGTTCTTC | NA | few | TRBJ2-1 | TRBV7-2
CASSAGTGLGTHEQYF | TGTGCCAGCAGCGCCGGGACAGGGCTGGGTACCCACGAGCAGTACTTC | TRBD1 | many | TRBJ2-7 | TRBV5-6